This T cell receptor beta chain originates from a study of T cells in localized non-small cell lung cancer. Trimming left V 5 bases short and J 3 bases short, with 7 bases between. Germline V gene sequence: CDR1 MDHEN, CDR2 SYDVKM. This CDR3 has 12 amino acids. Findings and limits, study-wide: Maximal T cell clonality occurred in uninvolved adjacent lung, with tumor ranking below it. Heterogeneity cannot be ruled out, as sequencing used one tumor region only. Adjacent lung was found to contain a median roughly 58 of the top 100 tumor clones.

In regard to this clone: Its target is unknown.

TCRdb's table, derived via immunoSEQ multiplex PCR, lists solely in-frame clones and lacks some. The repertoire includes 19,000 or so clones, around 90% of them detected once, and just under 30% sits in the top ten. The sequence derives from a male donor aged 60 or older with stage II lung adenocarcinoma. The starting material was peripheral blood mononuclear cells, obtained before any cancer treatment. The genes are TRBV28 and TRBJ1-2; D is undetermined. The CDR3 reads CASSQLYYGYTF. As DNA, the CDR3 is TGTGCCAGCAGTCAGTTATACTATGGCTACACCTTC.